One and the same sample provided the 31 T cell receptor beta chains below, sequenced in a study of early T cells in non-severe SARS-CoV-2 infection. Using its own MiXCR run on the 5' RACE reads, TCRdb lists one record per CDR3 protein. The table records 68,000 or so distinct CDR3 sequences, about a tenth of them present only once. Sequencing used whole blood. These receptors were taken from an adult who was a healthcare worker with PCR-confirmed SARS-CoV-2 infection or an uninfected control (not recorded which).

This clonotype was recorded a few times. CDR3 region: CASSYSTTAHYEQYF. The DNA of the CDR3 is TGTGCCAGCAGTTACTCGACGACGGCTCACTACGAGCAGTACTTC. The J gene is TRBJ2-7, the V gene TRBV6-5; D unclear. The CDR3 contains 15 residues. Germline-derived CDR1 and CDR2 are MNHEY and SVGAGI. The V gene lost 0 bases and the J gene lost 3 bases, with 12 bases spanning the gap.

The rearrangement links TRBV1 to TRBJ1-6; the table's TRBD1 call for D was not verified on the DNA. TRBV1 represents a pseudogene. This CDR3 has 15 amino acids. CDR3 loop: CTSSRVGQGGSPLHF. In DNA, the CDR3 is TGCACCAGCAGCCGCGTAGGACAGGGGGGTTCACCCCTCCACTTT.

This clonotype was observed a few times. CDR3: CASNPGGTTSYNEQFF. The CDR3, as DNA: TGTGCCAGCAATCCCGGTGGGACTACCTCCTACAATGAGCAGTTCTTC. The V gene is TRBV28, the J gene TRBJ2-1, with TRBD2 identical over 7 bases. Germline V lookup: CDR1 MDHEN, CDR2 SYDVKM. The CDR3 runs to 16 residues. V lost 7 bases and J lost 0; bases outside the gene matches: 9.

On this clonotype: A much bigger clone sits one base away, suggesting this may be a read error. This sequence joins TRBV7-9 and TRBJ2-1; D gene ambiguous. Germline loops: CDR1 SEHNR, CDR2 FQNEAQ (reference sequence). The CDR3 sequence is 11 residues long. Trimming cost V 3 bases and J 8 bases, with 5 bases left between them. The CDR3 region is CASSFVDEQFF. As DNA, the CDR3 is TGTGCCAGCAGCTTTGTCGATGAGCAGTTCTTC.

The J gene is TRBJ2-7, the V gene TRBV4-1, with 8 bases aligning to TRBD1. V gave up 2 bases and J gave up 2 bases; unmatched junction bases: 5. The germline gives CDR1 MGHRA, CDR2 YSYEKL. The CDR3 totals 15 residues. The CDR3 region has the DNA TGCGCCAGCAGCCAAAATGGACAGGGTACCTACGAGCAGTACTTC. As protein: CASSQNGQGTYEQYF.

Only a few counts were recorded for this clonotype. J is TRBJ2-3 and V is TRBV9, with no clear D. The germline gives CDR1 SGDLS, CDR2 YYNGEE. Trimming took off 4 bases at V and 4 bases at J, with 10 bases between the two ends. The CDR3 runs 13 residues. CDR3 residues: CASSPDVSDTQYF. CDR3 DNA: TGTGCCAGCAGCCCAGACGTTTCAGATACGCAGTATTTT. Supplemented by reference TRBV9 and TRBJ2-3, the full variable domain reads DSGVTQTPKHLITATGQRVTLRCSPRSGDLSVYWYQQSLDQGLQFLIQYYNGEERAKGNILERFSAQQFPDLHSELNLSSLELGDSALYFCASSPDVSDTQYFGPGTRLTVL.

A remark on this clonotype: A read error may explain this, as a much larger clone is one base away. The chain carries TRBV3-1 and TRBJ2-7; D possibly corresponds to TRBD2 (5 bases). Deletions cut 1 base from V and 9 bases from J, with 19 bases between. Germline V gene data show CDR1 as LGHDT and CDR2 as YNNKEL (reference sequence). The CDR3 is 15 amino acids. The CDR3 spells CASSQGHEAPRGQYF. DNA for the CDR3: TGTGCCAGCAGCCAAGGCCACGAGGCCCCACGGGGGCAGTACTTC.

This clonotype was counted ten times or more. The chain combines TRBV9 with TRBJ2-1, with 11 bases aligning to TRBD2. V gave up 0 bases and J gave up 7 bases; unmatched junction bases: 3. The CDR3 sequence is 15 residues long. CDR1 is SGDLS and CDR2 is YYNGEE in the germline V gene. CDR3 DNA: TGTGCCAGCAGCGTAGCTGGGACTAGCGGAAATGAGCAGTTCTTC. Amino acid sequence: CASSVAGTSGNEQFF.

This clonotype has at least ten counts. The V gene is TRBV28, the J gene TRBJ2-7; tentatively, D is TRBD2 (6 bases). V lost 6 bases, J lost 4 bases, and 16 bases lay in between. The CDR3 spans 14 residues. Germline assignment: CDR1 MDHEN and CDR2 SYDVKM. As DNA, the CDR3 is TGTGCCAGCAGCCCGGTGGGGCGGGATTACGAGCAGTACTTC. Its protein product is CASSPVGRDYEQYF.

This clonotype was recorded many times. This sequence joins TRBV14 and TRBJ2-3; the D gene could be TRBD1 or TRBD2 (5 bases each). The V and J ends lost 1 base and 4 bases respectively, with 9 bases between them. CDR1 and CDR2 from the germline V gene are SGHDN and FVKESK. There are 14 residues in the CDR3. The CDR3 sequence: CASSQVRGADTQYF. In nucleotides, the CDR3 is TGTGCCAGCAGCCAAGTACGAGGGGCAGATACGCAGTATTTT.

The chain couples TRBV5-4 to TRBJ1-1, with D tentatively TRBD1 (5 bases). The CDR3 length is 16 residues. Germline V CDR1 and CDR2: SGHNT, YYREEE (reference sequence). Trimming shortened V by 2 bases and J by 5 bases, and 19 bases separated the two germline ends. The CDR3 sequence: CASSFPTIGAETEAFF. In DNA, the CDR3 is TGTGCCAGCAGCTTCCCGACAATAGGGGCGGAAACTGAAGCTTTCTTT.

At least ten counts were recorded for this clonotype. The rearrangement joins TRBV12-3 or TRBV12-4 to TRBJ2-1; D possibly corresponds to TRBD1 (6 bases). The CDR3 contains 15 residues. V was trimmed by 4 bases and J by 0 bases, leaving 10 bases between them. CDR3 region: CASSSQGSSYNEQFF. CDR3 DNA sequence: TGTGCCAGCAGTTCCCAGGGGAGCTCCTACAATGAGCAGTTCTTC.

The V call is TRBV24-1, the J call TRBJ2-3; D perhaps matches TRBD1 (6 bases). Germline CDR1 is KGHDR and CDR2 is SFDVKD. The CDR3 contains 17 residues. The V end was cut by 0 bases, the J end by 4 bases, with 16 bases between. The CDR3 DNA reads TGTGCCACCAGTGATTTGGCAGGGGCCCACCGACCAGATACGCAGTATTTT. Residues: CATSDLAGAHRPDTQYF.

This clonotype was seen a few times. The J gene is TRBJ2-5, the V gene TRBV7-6, with TRBD2 matching over 7 bases. The germline V gene encodes CDR1 SGHVS and CDR2 FNYEAQ. V dropped 3 bases and J dropped 5; count of bases not matched to a gene: 9. The CDR3 is 15 residues long. The CDR3 sequence is CASSFMEIGRETQYF. In nucleotides, the CDR3 is TGTGCCAGCAGCTTCATGGAGATCGGGAGGGAGACCCAGTACTTC.

This clonotype was observed a few times. This rearrangement joins TRBV5-1 to TRBJ2-7; the D is unclear. V was trimmed by 4 bases and J by 5 bases, leaving 10 bases between them. Germline loops: CDR1 SGHRS, CDR2 YFSETQ. CDR3 length equals 12 residues. The CDR3 DNA follows: TGCGCCAGCAGCCAGTCGGGCCACGAGCAGTACTTC. Translated, it gives CASSQSGHEQYF.

At least ten counts were recorded for this clonotype. The chain joins TRBV7-9 to TRBJ2-5; D remains ambiguous. The V end lost 3 bases, the J end lost 5 bases, and 10 bases lay between the germline ends. The CDR3 runs 13 residues. Germline V CDR1 and CDR2: SEHNR, FQNEAQ (reference sequence). The CDR3, as DNA: TGTGCCAGCAGCTTGGGCGGAGACGAGACCCAGTACTTC. This translates into CASSLGGDETQYF. Full variable domain (rest looked up from reference TRBV7-9 and TRBJ2-5): DTGVSQNPRHKITKRGQNVTFRCDPISEHNRLYWYRQTLGQGPEFLTYFQNEAQLEKSRLLSDRFSAERPKGSFSTLEIQRTEQGDSAMYLCASSLGGDETQYFGPGTRLLVL.

The rearrangement joins TRBV5-4 to TRBJ2-6; no definite D call. Trimming pared 0 bases from V and 0 bases from J, leaving 7 bases between. The V gene's germline CDR1 is SGHNT and CDR2 YYREEE (reference sequence). CDR3 length equals 16 residues. This chain's CDR3 is CASSLGGNSGANVLTF. For the CDR3, the DNA is TGTGCCAGCAGCTTGGGCGGTAACTCTGGGGCCAACGTCCTGACTTTC.

The chain uses TRBV6-1 and TRBJ2-3; TRBD2 matches at 7 bases. V shed 3 bases, J shed 2 bases, and the junction held 2 bases outside the gene matches. The CDR3 is made up of 14 amino acids. CDR1 and CDR2 from the germline V gene are MNHNS and SASEGT. This CDR3 reads CASSEGRATDTQYF. CDR3 sequence (DNA): TGTGCCAGCAGTGAGGGGAGGGCCACAGATACGCAGTATTTT.

This clonotype has at least ten counts. The V and J genes are TRBV11-2 and TRBJ2-7, with TRBD1 matching over 8 bases. Germline CDR1 reads SGHAT; CDR2 reads FQNNGV. Losses at the gene ends were 5 bases for V and 2 bases for J; bases not matched to a gene: 8. The CDR3 has 15 residues. CDR3 nucleotides: TGTGCCAGCAGCGGGGGACAGGTTTGGGCCTACGAGCAGTACTTC. It specifies CASSGGQVWAYEQYF.

At least ten counts were recorded for this clonotype. The rearrangement uses TRBV20-1 and TRBJ1-5, with D possibly TRBD1 on 5 matching bases. The CDR3 consists of 16 residues. Trimming removed 6 bases from V and 0 bases from J, with 18 bases in between. Germline loops: CDR1 DFQATT, CDR2 SNEGSKA (reference sequence). In nucleotides, the CDR3 is TGCAGTGCCGCCGCAAGGGGAGCTTATAGCAATCAGCCCCAGCATTTT. Amino acid sequence: CSAAARGAYSNQPQHF.

The rearrangement links TRBV27 to TRBJ1-4, with no clear D. Germline V gene sequence: CDR1 MNHEY, CDR2 SMNVEV (reference sequence). V shed 9 bases and J shed 4 bases, with 15 bases lying between them. The CDR3 is 14 residues long. The DNA of the CDR3 is TGTGCCAGAGGAGTTCTCGGGCATAATGAAAAACTGTTTTTT. As protein: CARGVLGHNEKLFF.

This clonotype occurred a few times. The chain carries TRBV30 and TRBJ2-4, with D possibly called TRBD1 or TRBD2 (5 bases each). The V end was cut by 7 bases, the J end by 2 bases, with 18 bases between. The CDR3 consists of 15 residues. CDR1 is GTSNPN and CDR2 is SVGIG in the germline V gene (reference sequence). The CDR3 DNA follows: TGTGCCTTCTCCCTGGGGACGCTAACCAAAAACATTCAGTACTTC. Translated: CAFSLGTLTKNIQYF.

This rearrangement joins TRBV3-1 to TRBJ2-3, with TRBD2 matching 10 bases. Losses at the gene ends were 2 bases for V and 6 bases for J; bases not matched to a gene: 8. In germline, CDR1 is LGHDT, CDR2 YNNKEL (reference sequence). The CDR3 has 16 residues. Written as DNA, the CDR3 is TGTGCCAGCAGCCAAAGATTAGCGGGAGGCTCCGATACGCAGTATTTT. Its translation is CASSQRLAGGSDTQYF.

This clonotype was seen only a few times. This chain links TRBV10-1 with TRBJ2-7; a weak D match, TRBD1 (6 bases). V dropped 3 bases and J dropped 5 bases, with 20 bases sitting between them. Germline CDR1 is WNHNN and CDR2 is SYGVQD (reference sequence). This CDR3 region has 16 residues. CDR3 residues: CASSDSKTKGVNEQYF. CDR3 in DNA: TGCGCCAGCAGTGACTCTAAGACAAAGGGGGTGAACGAGCAGTACTTC.

This clonotype was recorded only once. The chain employs TRBV7-3 and TRBJ1-1, with D tentatively TRBD1 (5 bases). Trimming removed 5 bases at V and 5 bases at J, with 12 bases between. The CDR3 extends over 13 amino acids. The germline CDR1 and CDR2 sequences are SGHTA and FQGTGA. For the CDR3, the DNA is TGTGCCAGCAGCCGAGACAGCGATACTGAAGCTTTCTTT. It is translated as CASSRDSDTEAFF.

This clonotype came up a few times. The chain combines TRBV27 with TRBJ2-1; possibly TRBD1 or TRBD2 for D (7 bases each). V gave up 7 bases and J gave up 0 bases, with 22 bases separating them. The CDR3 runs to 18 residues. The germline V gene has CDR1 MNHEY and CDR2 SMNVEV (reference sequence). For the CDR3, the DNA is TGTGCCAGCACCCCAGGGAGGGGGCCCACTAGCTCCTACAATGAGCAGTTCTTC. Translating it yields CASTPGRGPTSSYNEQFF.

The chain employs TRBV5-1 and TRBJ2-2; a possible D gene is TRBD2 (6 bases). The CDR3 is made up of 13 amino acids. Looked up from germline, CDR1 is SGHRS and CDR2 is YFSETQ. The V and J ends lost 4 bases and 6 bases respectively, with 10 bases between them. CDR3 sequence reads: CASSPREAGELFF. The CDR3 DNA is TGCGCCAGCAGCCCCAGGGAGGCCGGGGAGCTGTTTTTT.

The chain carries TRBV7-2 and TRBJ2-7, with D tentatively TRBD2 (6 bases). Germline V lookup: CDR1 SGHTA, CDR2 FQGNSA. The CDR3 runs 15 residues. V lost 4 bases to trimming and J lost 4 bases, with 17 bases between them. CDR3 residues: CASSSPPGSGYEQYF. CDR3 coding DNA: TGTGCCAGCAGCTCCCCGCCCGGGAGTGGGTACGAGCAGTACTTC.

This clonotype was observed at least ten times. J is TRBJ2-3 and V is TRBV28; maybe TRBD2 (5 bases). The CDR3 has 13 amino acids. CDR1 and CDR2 (germline): MDHEN, SYDVKM. Deletions cut 8 bases from V and 6 bases from J, with 15 bases between. The CDR3 sequence: CASRGSPDDTQYF. The CDR3 region has the DNA TGTGCCAGCCGGGGAAGCCCCGACGATACGCAGTATTTT.

This clonotype was found many times. The chain uses TRBV19 and TRBJ1-6; D is unresolved. Germline V lookup: CDR1 LNHDA, CDR2 SQIVND (reference sequence). V lost 0 bases, J lost 8 bases, and 11 bases lay in between. This CDR3 contains 15 residues. The CDR3 protein is CASSIDLVPDSPLHF. In DNA form, the CDR3 reads TGTGCCAGTAGTATAGATCTCGTTCCGGATTCACCCCTCCACTTT.

This clonotype was seen a few times. The chain has TRBV27 and TRBJ2-7, with TRBD2 as a possible D gene (6 bases). Germline V gene sequence: CDR1 MNHEY, CDR2 SMNVEV (reference sequence). The germline V and J ends were trimmed by 6 bases and 1 base, with 10 bases remaining between them. The CDR3 has 13 residues. CDR3 sequence (DNA): TGTGCCAGCAGCACCGGGACTTCCTACGAGCAGTACTTC. This encodes CASSTGTSYEQYF.